What follows are 2 T cell receptor beta chains derived from one specimen sequenced in a study of T-cell memory formation after mild COVID-19. TCRdb called the 5' RACE reads again in MiXCR, with one record for every CDR3 protein. The profile shows over 130,000 distinct CDR3 sequences, 14% to 15% of them singletons. The sample consisted of PBMCs or a T cell subset sorted from them (not recorded which). The receptor source for this set is an adult woman who had mild COVID-19 (a few samples of this study predate the infection). Cell type and time point are not known.

The chain has TRBV5-5 and TRBJ1-2; possibly TRBD1 for D (5 bases). Germline CDR1 SGHKS, CDR2 YYEKEE (reference sequence). The CDR3 totals 14 residues. Trimming shortened V by 0 bases and J by 2 bases, and 8 bases separated the two germline ends. The CDR3 nucleotides read TGTGCCAGCAGCTTGGACAGGATGAACTATGGCTACACCTTC. It codes for CASSLDRMNYGYTF.

This clonotype was counted at least ten times. In DNA, the CDR3 is TGTGCCAGCAGTCCCGGGGATCTAGTAGAAGAGACCCAGTACTTC. Its translation: CASSPGDLVEETQYF. The rearrangement uses TRBV27 and TRBJ2-5; the D gene is possibly TRBD2 (5 bases). CDR3 size: 15 residues. The germline V gene has CDR1 MNHEY and CDR2 SMNVEV (reference sequence). Trimming took off 5 bases at V and 3 bases at J, with 16 bases between the two ends.